This TCR beta chain was sequenced in a study of regulatory T cells in long-lasting Graves disease. Both iRepertoire HTBI primers and Arm-PCR of CDR3 regions were used to build the TCR beta libraries. TCRdb passed the multiplex PCR reads through MiXCR, listing each CDR3 protein once. The sample has over 500,000 distinct CDR3 sequences, approximately 15% seen once. Time point noted: newly diagnosed GD, antithyroid drugs for less than 3 months. Scientists built the TCR library using RNA that was extracted from PBMCs. The sample was also linked to a second study, of T cells in Graves' hyperthyroidism and ophthalmopathy.

Sequencing used peripheral blood mononuclear cells (PBMCs), obtained at new diagnosis, from a patient treated with antithyroid drugs. The TCR was taken from a woman under 40 with Graves disease.

CDR3 protein: CASSLADVSYEQYF. CDR3 coding DNA: TGTGCCAGCAGCTTAGCGGATGTTTCCTACGAGCAGTACTTC. The chain is built from TRBV13 and TRBJ2-7; no clear D gene. The V and J ends lost 1 base and 1 base respectively, with 8 bases between them. This CDR3 has 14 amino acids. Germline lookup yields CDR1 PRHDT and CDR2 FYEKMQ (reference sequence).